This is a list of T cell receptor beta chains from one sample in a study of cytomegalovirus exposure and HLA in healthy donors. Libraries were prepared by immunoSEQ multiplex PCR; TCRdb keeps only in-frame clonotypes and omits some of them. The table has around 190,000 clones, roughly 77% seen once. The sequenced sample consisted of PBMCs. These receptors all come from a woman aged 50 to 60 in good health and CMV-seronegative. CDR3s include the opening cysteine and the closing phenylalanine or tryptophan. D genes are given only for firm matches. A clone size is listed for some rows: how often the clone was seen (once, few, many), or a class if it is expanded.

j_call v_call clone_size d_call cdr3_nt cdr3_aa
TRBJ2-3 TRBV5-1 - TRBD2 TGCGCCAGCTGTCCACTAGCGCCTCGCACAGATACGCAGTATTTT CASCPLAPRTDTQYF
TRBJ2-7 TRBV5-1 - - TGCGCCAGCAGCTTGTTGACTAGTCTGTACGAGCAGTACTTC CASSLLTSLYEQYF
TRBJ2-6 TRBV18 - TRBD2 TGTGCCAGCTCAGGGACTAGCGGGAAAGCGGGGGCCAACGTCCTGACTTTC CASSGTSGKAGANVLTF
TRBJ1-1 TRBV5-1 - - TGCGCCAGCACCGCTAATAGGGGAAACACTGAAGCTTTCTTT CASTANRGNTEAFF
TRBJ1-2 TRBV7-2 - TRBD1 TGTGCCAGCAGCTTATATCAGGGGGCGGACTATGGCTACACCTTC CASSLYQGADYGYTF
TRBJ2-3 TRBV4-3 - TRBD2 TGCGCCAGCAGCCCAGAACCGGGACTAGTGTCAGATACGCAGTATTTT CASSPEPGLVSDTQYF
TRBJ2-3 TRBV5-1 - TRBD1 TGCGCCAGCAGCCTTAGTACAGGGGCTGTAGATACGCAGTATTTT CASSLSTGAVDTQYF
TRBJ2-1 TRBV11-3 - - TGTGCCAGCAGCTTAGACGGTCGGGAGCCCTACAATGAGCAGTTCTTC CASSLDGREPYNEQFF
TRBJ2-5 TRBV5-4 - TRBD1 TGTGCCAGCAGCTTTGGGGGACAGGGGGCTGGTGAGACCCAGTACTTC CASSFGGQGAGETQYF
TRBJ1-2 TRBV20-1 - - TGCAGTGCTACTGATGGCTACACCTTC CSATDGYTF
TRBJ2-7 TRBV28 - TRBD1 TGTGCCAGCAGTTCTCCGGGACAGTCCTTCGAGCAGTACTTC CASSSPGQSFEQYF
TRBJ2-7 TRBV7-9 once - TGTGCCAGCAGCCCAAGGACAGTTTCTTCCTACGAGCAGTACTTC CASSPRTVSSYEQYF
TRBJ2-7 TRBV5-4 - TRBD1 TGTGCCAGCAGCTTCGCGAGGGGGCTGGAGCAGTACTTC CASSFARGLEQYF
TRBJ1-1 TRBV10-3 - - TGTGCCATCAGTGGCGGGGGGTTTGACACTGAAGCTTTCTTT CAISGGGFDTEAFF
TRBJ1-5 TRBV18 once - TGTGCCAGCTCACCGGCAGATGGCAATCAGCCCCAGCATTTT CASSPADGNQPQHF
TRBJ2-3 TRBV7-2 - TRBD2 TGTGCCAGCAGCTTCTACTCCTGGCTAGCGGCGAACACAGATACGCAGTATTTT CASSFYSWLAANTDTQYF
TRBJ2-1 TRBV5-1 - - TGCGCCAGCACCCAGGGGAGGGGCCCCACGAGCTCCTACAATGAGCAGTTCTTC CASTQGRGPTSSYNEQFF
TRBJ1-2 TRBV28 - TRBD1 TGTGCCAGCTTCGTGGCAGGGGGGCTTGCTAACTATGGCTACACCTTC CASFVAGGLANYGYTF
TRBJ1-2 TRBV29-1 - - TGCAGCGTTGAAGATTGGGGCAGGGCGGACTATGGCTACACCTTC CSVEDWGRADYGYTF
TRBJ1-2 TRBV2 - - TGTGCCAGCAGTGGAGGGGGGGACTACTATGGCTACACCTTC CASSGGGDYYGYTF
TRBJ2-4 TRBV27 - - TGTGCCAGCAGTTTAACTGGAGGCGGGATTCAGTACTTC CASSLTGGGIQYF
TRBJ2-7 TRBV27 - - TGTGCCAGCAGTTTTGCGGGGGGACAGTTCTACGAGCAGTACTTC CASSFAGGQFYEQYF
TRBJ1-1 TRBV5-8 - - TGTGCCAGCAGCTCTAGTGCCCTGAACACTGAAGCTTTCTTT CASSSSALNTEAFF
TRBJ1-1 TRBV19 - TRBD1 TGTGCCAGTAGTACGGGACAGGGTAACACTGAAGCTTTCTTT CASSTGQGNTEAFF
TRBJ2-3 TRBV5-6 - TRBD2 TGTGCCAGCAGCTTGGAGGGACTAGCGGGGGGGATAACGCAGTATTTT CASSLEGLAGGITQYF
TRBJ2-5 TRBV7-2 - - TGTGCCAGCAGCGGGACAAGGGGGTTGATTGAAGAGACCCAGTACTTC CASSGTRGLIEETQYF